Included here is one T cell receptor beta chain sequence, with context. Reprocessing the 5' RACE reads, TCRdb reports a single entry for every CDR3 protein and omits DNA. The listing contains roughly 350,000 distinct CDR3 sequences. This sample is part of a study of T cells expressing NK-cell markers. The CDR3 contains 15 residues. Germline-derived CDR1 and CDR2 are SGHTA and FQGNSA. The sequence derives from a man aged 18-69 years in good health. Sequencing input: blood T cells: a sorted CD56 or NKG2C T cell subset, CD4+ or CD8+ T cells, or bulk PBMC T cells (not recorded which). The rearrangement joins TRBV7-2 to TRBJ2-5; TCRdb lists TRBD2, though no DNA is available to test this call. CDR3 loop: CASSLGVRGLNTQYF.